This paragraph covers one TCR beta chain sequence. Its specificity is unknown. This sample was included in a study of regulatory T cells in long-lasting Graves disease. To make TCR beta libraries, researchers used iRepertoire HTBI primers and Arm-PCR of CDR3 regions. Each CDR3 protein is one row after TCRdb ran MiXCR on the multiplex PCR reads. The data show 600,000 to 800,000 distinct CDR3 sequences, roughly 30% seen once. Specified time point: persistent/refractory GD, antithyroid drugs over 5 years with positive TRAb. PBMCs provided the RNA from which the TCR library was made. The CDR3 spans 16 residues. Germline V gene sequence: CDR1 LGHDT, CDR2 YNNKEL (reference sequence). The V end lost 0 bases, the J end lost 1 base, and 12 bases lay between the germline ends. Study findings and constraints: There was favoring of TRBV28, TRBJ1-2 and TRBJ2-5 in persistent disease.

The chain uses TRBV3-1 and TRBJ2-5, with D uncertain. This TCR was recovered from a female donor with Graves disease. Here the sequenced sample was peripheral blood mononuclear cells (PBMCs), taken when the disease was refractory, from a patient treated with antithyroid drugs. The chain's CDR3 is CASSQEPQRLQETQYF. In nucleotides, the CDR3 is TGTGCCAGCAGCCAAGAGCCCCAGAGACTCCAAGAGACCCAGTACTTC.